This section outlines one T cell receptor (beta chain) sequence together with its context. The antigen remains undetermined. This sample is drawn from a study of vaccination and CD4 T cells after COVID-19. As for the study in general: Four females and six males made up the convalescents, two of whom were Hispanic.

Germline assignment: CDR1 MDHEN and CDR2 SYDVKM. With 6 bases removed from V and 6 bases from J, the gap between germline ends came to 18 bases. The CDR3 totals 15 residues. Study-level findings and limits: Only relatively few convalescent patients were studied, and early post-infection timepoints were not analyzed. Median SARS-CoV-2-reactive clonotype numbers went up from approximately 21 to 40, but not significantly.

CD4+ T cells that had been cultured provided DNA sequenced with the Oncomine TCR Beta short-read assay. TCRdb analysed the PCR reads with MiXCR anew, one entry per CDR3 protein. Altogether roughly 24,000 distinct CDR3 sequences are present, around 37% being singletons, with the ten largest covering under 10%. The time point: late sampling 161 to 241 days after vaccination in a few convalescent patients. The treatment denotes: roughly 11-day PBMC culture with coronavirus spike peptide pools or control peptides (ViraFEST assay). The sample consisted of CD4+ T cells from blood, cultured in vitro, taken about 7 months after SARS-CoV-2 vaccination. The receptor was derived from a human donor who had recovered from COVID-19. The V call is TRBV28, the J call TRBJ2-1; maybe TRBD2 (6 bases). The CDR3 loop reads CASRSRGTLRNEQFF. CDR3 in DNA: TGTGCCAGCAGATCTCGGGGGACCTTGCGCAATGAGCAGTTCTTC.